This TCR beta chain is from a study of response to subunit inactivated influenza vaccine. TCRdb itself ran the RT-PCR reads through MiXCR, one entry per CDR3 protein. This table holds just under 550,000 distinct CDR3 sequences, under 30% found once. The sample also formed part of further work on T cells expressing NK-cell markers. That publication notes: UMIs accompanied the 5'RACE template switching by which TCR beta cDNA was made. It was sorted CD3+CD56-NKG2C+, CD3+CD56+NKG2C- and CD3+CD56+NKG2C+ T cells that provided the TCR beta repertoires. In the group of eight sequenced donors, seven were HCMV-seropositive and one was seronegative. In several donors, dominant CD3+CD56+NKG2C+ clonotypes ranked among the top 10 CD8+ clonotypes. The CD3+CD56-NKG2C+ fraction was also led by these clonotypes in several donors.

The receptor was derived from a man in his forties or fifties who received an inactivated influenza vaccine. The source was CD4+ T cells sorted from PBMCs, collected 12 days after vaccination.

The CDR3, as DNA: TGTGCCAGCAGTTTATGGGGCTTTAATGAGCAGTTCTTC. Translation gives CASSLWGFNEQFF. This chain uses TRBV28 with TRBJ2-1; D unclear. This CDR3 is built from 13 residues. V was trimmed by 0 bases and J by 7 bases, leaving 7 bases between them. Germline V gene lookup returns CDR1 MDHEN and CDR2 SYDVKM. Variable domain in full (rest from reference TRBV28 and TRBJ2-1): DVKVTQSSRYLVKRTGEKVFLECVQDMDHENMFWYRQDPGLGLRLIYFSYDVKMKEKGDIPEGYSVSREKKERFSLILESASTNQTSMYLCASSLWGFNEQFFGPGTRLTVL.